The 16 T cell receptor beta chains given below trace back to one sample, sequenced in a study of blood T cell repertoires in COVID-19. Repertoires were generated with immunoSEQ multiplex PCR, while TCRdb's copy carries only in-frame clones and drops some. The sample has 130,000 or so clones, approximately 82% seen once. The specimen was peripheral blood. The receptors stem from a human donor in a cohort sampled during active COVID-19.

This clone was counted between two and nine times. Here the CDR3 DNA reads TGTGCCATCAGTGAGTTGACAGGGCCTTCCGGCTACACCTTC. Translation: CAISELTGPSGYTF. The V and J genes are TRBV10-3 and TRBJ1-2; 7 bases match TRBD1. The CDR3 runs 14 residues. With V trimmed by 1 base and J by 8 bases, 7 bases remained unmatched. Germline V gene data show CDR1 as ENHRY and CDR2 as SYGVKD.

This clone was seen a handful of times. This sequence joins TRBV18 and TRBJ1-4; 9 bases match TRBD1. Trimming cost V 6 bases and J 6 bases; bases outside gene matches: 5. This CDR3 contains 14 residues. Germline V gene lookup returns CDR1 KGHSH and CDR2 LQKENI. CDR3 DNA: TGTGCCAGCTCCCCCGGGACAGGGCATGAAAAACTGTTTTTT. Amino acids: CASSPGTGHEKLFF.

This chain links TRBV7-8 with TRBJ2-2; D gene uncertain. The germline gives CDR1 SGHVS, CDR2 FQNEAQ. This CDR3 has 14 residues. Trimming cost V 8 bases and J 1 base, with 11 bases left between them. CDR3 coding DNA: TGTGCCAGCTCCTCTTTCTTGAACACCGGGGAGCTGTTTTTT. It codes for CASSSFLNTGELFF.

This clone turned up a few times. The V call is TRBV19, the J call TRBJ1-5, with 8 bases that match TRBD1. The CDR3 loop spans 16 amino acids. The germline V gene encodes CDR1 LNHDA and CDR2 SQIVND (reference sequence). V lost 7 bases to trimming and J lost 0 bases; unmatched junction nucleotides: 8. CDR3: CASNWGQAHSNQPQHF. The DNA for the CDR3 is TGTGCCAGTAATTGGGGACAGGCCCATAGCAATCAGCCCCAGCATTTT.

The chain recombines TRBV5-4 with TRBJ2-1; 9 positions match TRBD2. V lost 0 bases, J lost 3 bases, and 1 base stayed unmatched. The CDR3 is 15 amino acids. CDR1 SGHNT and CDR2 YYREEE come from the germline V gene (reference sequence). The chain's CDR3 is CASSLASGVYNEQFF. The CDR3 coding sequence is TGTGCCAGCAGCTTGGCTAGCGGGGTCTACAATGAGCAGTTCTTC.

This clone showed up just once. The V call is TRBV6-5, the J call TRBJ2-1, with D perhaps TRBD1 (6 bases). This CDR3 is built from 15 residues. Trimming took 6 bases from V and 0 from J, leaving 12 bases between them. The germline CDR1 and CDR2 sequences are MNHEY and SVGAGI. The CDR3 region has the DNA TGTGCCAGCAGCCGAGACAGGAGCTCCTACAATGAGCAGTTCTTC. Translating it yields CASSRDRSSYNEQFF.

This rearrangement joins TRBV6-5 to TRBJ2-1; 9 nucleotides align to TRBD2. V lost 4 bases and J lost 7; bases outside the gene matches: 11. The CDR3 length is 16 residues. CDR1 and CDR2 from the germline V gene are MNHEY and SVGAGI. The CDR3, as DNA: TGTGCCAGCAGTTCCCCGGGTAGCGGGAGCTGGAATGAGCAGTTCTTC. This gives the protein CASSSPGSGSWNEQFF.

This clone occurred once. This chain uses TRBV20-1 with TRBJ2-5; D ambiguous. Looked up from germline, CDR1 is DFQATT and CDR2 is SNEGSKA (reference sequence). With 3 bases removed from V and 5 bases from J, the gap between germline ends came to 16 bases. This CDR3 spans 14 amino acids. For the CDR3, the DNA is TGCAGTGCTAGTGACTCGAGCTCCCCGGAGACCCAGTACTTC. Translation gives CSASDSSSPETQYF.

The rearrangement joins TRBV30 to TRBJ1-1, with TRBD1 matching 9 bases. Looked up from germline, CDR1 is GTSNPN and CDR2 is SVGIG (reference sequence). This CDR3 spans 13 amino acids. With V trimmed by 5 bases and J by 6 bases, 7 bases remained unmatched. The CDR3, as DNA: TGTGCCTGGCACCGACAGGGGGGTCCTGAAGCTTTCTTT. It codes for CAWHRQGGPEAFF.

The chain is built from TRBV19 and TRBJ2-1, with TRBD2 matching over 10 bases. CDR3 length: 16 residues. Looked up from germline, CDR1 is LNHDA and CDR2 is SQIVND (reference sequence). The V segment lost 3 bases and the J segment 3 bases; nucleotides outside the gene matches: 5. The CDR3 loop reads CASSIRPSGSYNEQFF. The CDR3 DNA reads TGTGCCAGTAGTATCAGGCCTAGCGGGAGCTACAATGAGCAGTTCTTC.

The chain links TRBV24-1 to TRBJ2-7; TRBD1 matches at 9 bases. The CDR3 extends over 13 amino acids. Germline V gives CDR1 KGHDR, CDR2 SFDVKD. J lost 4 bases, V lost 9 bases, and 6 bases had no gene match. CDR3 protein: CATPDRGRYEQYF. CDR3 coding DNA: TGTGCCACCCCTGACAGGGGGAGATACGAGCAGTACTTC.

This clone was seen once. The rearrangement uses TRBV2 and TRBJ2-7; D ambiguous. The CDR3 contains 13 residues. V dropped 2 bases and J dropped 4 bases, with 9 bases sitting between them. Per germline, CDR1 SNHLY and CDR2 FYNNEI. CDR3: CASSEYSRYEQYF. As DNA, the CDR3 is TGTGCCAGCAGTGAATACAGCAGGTACGAGCAGTACTTC.

V is TRBV2 and J is TRBJ1-1, with a weak D call TRBD1 (6 bases). The CDR3 has 14 amino acids. Germline CDR1 and CDR2: SNHLY and FYNNEI. Trimming removed 5 bases from V and 0 bases from J, with 10 bases in between. The CDR3 nucleotides are TGTGCCAGCAGTCGGGACACATTGAACACTGAAGCTTTCTTT. Its protein is CASSRDTLNTEAFF.

The gene calls are TRBV7-2 and TRBJ1-1, with 8 bases lining up with TRBD1. From germline, CDR1 is SGHTA and CDR2 FQGNSA. V lost 5 bases and J lost 9; bases outside the gene matches: 8. The CDR3 sequence is 13 residues long. In DNA, the CDR3 is TGTGCCAGCAGCCCTGGACAGGGTAAGAAAGCTTTCTTT. This codes for CASSPGQGKKAFF.

CDR3 protein: CASSLALAGNEQYF. The CDR3 nucleotides are TGTGCCAGCAGCTTAGCCCTAGCGGGAAACGAGCAGTACTTC. The chain couples TRBV7-8 to TRBJ2-7; 9 positions agree with TRBD2. The CDR3 extends over 14 amino acids. V lost 0 bases and J lost 5; bases outside the gene matches: 2. Germline CDR1 and CDR2: SGHVS and FQNEAQ.

The chain combines TRBV19 with TRBJ2-1, with 12 bases identical to TRBD2. Losses at the gene ends were 7 bases for V and 4 bases for J; bases not matched to a gene: 5. The CDR3 extends over 15 amino acids. In germline, CDR1 is LNHDA, CDR2 SQIVND (reference sequence). CDR3: CASTPLAGGYNEQFF. Written as DNA, the CDR3 is TGTGCCAGTACCCCACTAGCGGGAGGTTACAATGAGCAGTTCTTC. Full variable domain (remainder filled in from reference TRBV19 and TRBJ2-1): DGGITQSPKYLFRKEGQNVTLSCEQNLNHDAMYWYRQDPGQGLRLIYYSQIVNDFQKGDIAEGYSVSREKKESFPLTVTSAQKNPTAFYLCASTPLAGGYNEQFFGPGTRLTVL.